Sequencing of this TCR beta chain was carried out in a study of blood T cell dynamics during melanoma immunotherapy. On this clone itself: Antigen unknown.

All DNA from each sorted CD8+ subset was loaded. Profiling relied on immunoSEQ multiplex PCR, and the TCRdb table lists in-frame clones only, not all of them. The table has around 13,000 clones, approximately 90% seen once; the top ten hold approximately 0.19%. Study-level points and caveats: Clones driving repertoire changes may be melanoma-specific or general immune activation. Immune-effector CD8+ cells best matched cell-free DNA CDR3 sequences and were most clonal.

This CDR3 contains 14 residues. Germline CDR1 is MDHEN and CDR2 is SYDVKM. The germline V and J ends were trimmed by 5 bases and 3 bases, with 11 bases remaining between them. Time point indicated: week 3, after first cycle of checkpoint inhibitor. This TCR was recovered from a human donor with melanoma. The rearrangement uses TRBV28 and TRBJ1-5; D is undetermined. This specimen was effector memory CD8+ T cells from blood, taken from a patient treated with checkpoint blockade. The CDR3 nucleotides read TGTGCCAGCAGTCACGACGGTGACAATCAGCCCCAGCATTTT. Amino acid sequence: CASSHDGDNQPQHF.